This is a list of T cell receptor beta chains from one sample in a study of shared clonotypes between healthy human individuals. Only in-frame clones appear in the TCRdb table, and some are missing; sequencing was by immunoSEQ multiplex PCR. The sample records about 2.3 million clones, less than 95% being singletons. Sequences were obtained from naive CD4+ T cells from PBMCs. All receptors come from a young man in good health. Some clones in this sample may be carry-over from other donors' samples. The CDR3 runs from the conserved cysteine through the conserved F or W. A D gene is named only where the DNA matches it firmly. Expanded clones are given a class, and other clones once, few, many or no size at all.

V gene	J gene	clone size	D gene	CDR3 DNA	CDR3 protein
TRBV25-1	TRBJ1-6	NA	NA	TGTGCCAGCAGTGAAAGCGGGTTACGGTCACCCCTCCACTTT	CASSESGLRSPLHF
TRBV5-4	TRBJ1-1	NA	NA	TGTGCCAGCAGCTTGGAACCCCTGAACACTGAAGCTTTCTTT	CASSLEPLNTEAFF
TRBV5-1	TRBJ2-7	NA	TRBD1	TGCGCCAGCAGTCAAAGACAGGGGGCGCTTTACGAGCAGTACTTC	CASSQRQGALYEQYF
TRBV6-5	TRBJ2-7	NA	NA	TGTGCCAGCAGTTTTGACCGGGACGGCTTGTACGAGCAGTACTTC	CASSFDRDGLYEQYF
TRBV5-1	TRBJ2-1	NA	NA	TGCGCCAGCAGCTTGATCCCACAGAGCTCCTACAATGAGCAGTTCTTC	CASSLIPQSSYNEQFF
TRBV7-2	TRBJ2-5	once	NA	TGTGCCAGCAGCGATGCCGACTTCCAAGAGACCCAGTACTTC	CASSDADFQETQYF
TRBV5-1	TRBJ2-3	NA	TRBD2	TGCGCCAGCAGCCCAGGGACTAGCGGGAGGGCCGTTGCGCAGTATTTT	CASSPGTSGRAVAQYF
TRBV11-2	TRBJ2-7	NA	TRBD1	TGTGCCAGCAGCTTCGGGGGACAGGGGACCTACGAGCAGTACTTC	CASSFGGQGTYEQYF
TRBV28	TRBJ2-1	NA	TRBD2	TGTGCCAGCAGTACTACTAGCGGGAGGGGCCGAAATGAGCAGTTCTTC	CASSTTSGRGRNEQFF
TRBV25-1	TRBJ2-7	NA	NA	TGTGCCAGCAGTGAATATACCTCCTCTGCCCCATCCTACGAGCAGTACTTC	CASSEYTSSAPSYEQYF
TRBV7-9	TRBJ1-2	NA	TRBD1	TGTGCCAGCAGCTCGACAGGGGGCTCCTTCTATGGCTACACCTTC	CASSSTGGSFYGYTF
TRBV6-5	TRBJ2-1	NA	NA	TGTGCCAGCAGTTACGCGGGACTTCCCAATGAGCAGTTCTTC	CASSYAGLPNEQFF
TRBV28	TRBJ2-3	once	TRBD1	TGTGCCAGCAGTAACCCAGGGGGCGCCGGGGCAGATACGCAGTATTTT	CASSNPGGAGADTQYF
TRBV11-2	TRBJ2-3	once	TRBD2	TGTGCCAGCAGCGCCCAAATAGCGGGAGGTACGCAGTATTTT	CASSAQIAGGTQYF
TRBV10-2	TRBJ2-1	NA	TRBD2	TGCGCCAGCAGTGGACTCGGACTAGCGGAGGGCTCCTACAATGAGCAGTTCTTC	CASSGLGLAEGSYNEQFF
TRBV18	TRBJ2-7	NA	TRBD1	TGTGCCAGCTCCGGGCAGGGGGCAGTCGAGCAGTACTTC	CASSGQGAVEQYF
TRBV4-1	TRBJ1-5	once	NA	TGCGCCAGCAGCCAAGAAGCGAATAGCAATCAGCCCCAGCATTTT	CASSQEANSNQPQHF
TRBV5-4	TRBJ2-7	NA	NA	TGTGCCAGCAGCCCGCTAGGGGCAGGGAGCTCCTACGAGCAGTACTTC	CASSPLGAGSSYEQYF
TRBV18	TRBJ2-1	NA	TRBD2	TGTGCCAGCTCTCCGGCTAGCGGGAGTTACAATGAGCAGTTCTTC	CASSPASGSYNEQFF
TRBV18	TRBJ1-1	NA	NA	TGTGCCAGCTCACCCCCGGCATCCGGGATAGCTTTCTTT	CASSPPASGIAFF
TRBV11-1	TRBJ2-2	NA	NA	TGTGCCAGCAGCCCCCGGGACCCGCGTACCGGGGAGCTGTTTTTT	CASSPRDPRTGELFF
TRBV27	TRBJ1-1	NA	TRBD1	TGTGCCAGCAGTTTAAGAGGAGCCAGGGGGGGCACTGAAGCTTTCTTT	CASSLRGARGGTEAFF
TRBV2	TRBJ1-1	few	NA	TGTGCCAGCAGTGGGGATGGAAACACTGAAGCTTTCTTT	CASSGDGNTEAFF
TRBV5-1	TRBJ2-3	NA	NA	TGCGCCAGCAGCTTGGAGGGGGACCCTAGCACAGATACGCAGTATTTT	CASSLEGDPSTDTQYF
TRBV2	TRBJ1-2	NA	NA	TGTGCCAGCAGTTTAGGCCCTAACTATGGCTACACCTTC	CASSLGPNYGYTF
TRBV28	TRBJ2-7	NA	NA	TGTGCCGCTAGACAGACAGGAGAGTGGTACGAGCAGTACTTC	CAARQTGEWYEQYF
TRBV11-2	TRBJ2-1	NA	TRBD2	TGTGCCAGCAGCTTCAAATTAGCGGGAGTCTCCTACAATGAGCAGTTCTTC	CASSFKLAGVSYNEQFF
TRBV30	TRBJ2-6	NA	NA	TGTGCCTGGAGTGTACCCCCCAGGGAAGCTGGGGCCAACGTCCTGACTTTC	CAWSVPPREAGANVLTF
TRBV5-1	TRBJ1-4	NA	NA	TGCGCCAGCAGCTTGACAGGGATTGATGGAAAACTGTTTTTT	CASSLTGIDGKLFF
TRBV7-9	TRBJ1-2	once	TRBD1	TGTGCCAGCAGCTGGCCGACAGGGGGTGCTAACTATGGCTACACCTTC	CASSWPTGGANYGYTF
TRBV19	TRBJ2-2	NA	TRBD1	TGTGCCAGTAGCATGACGGGACAGGTGAACACCGGGGAGCTGTTTTTT	CASSMTGQVNTGELFF
TRBV28	TRBJ2-7	NA	NA	TGTGCCAGCAGTTTATCCCGCCGGGGTACCTACGAGCAGTACTTC	CASSLSRRGTYEQYF
TRBV19	TRBJ1-1	NA	NA	TGTGCCAGTAGTATTGCCCGACTCCGCCTAGACGCTGAAGCTTTCTTT	CASSIARLRLDAEAFF
TRBV6-1	TRBJ2-1	once	TRBD2	TGTGCCAGCAGTGCTAGGGCTAGCGGCAGCTCCTACAATGAGCAGTTCTTC	CASSARASGSSYNEQFF